This TCR beta chain emerged from a study of T cells after posttransplantation cyclophosphamide. Notes on the study in general: TRB overlap between skin or GI tissue T cells and blood was limited. Donor CD8+ memory clones often dominated recipient blood repertoires at later times. TRB clonality was highly associated with recipient CMV seropositivity and reactivation.

Busulfan-fludarabine conditioning, marrow transplant, and cyclophosphamide on days +3 and +4 were administered. This clone was found many times. Antigen unknown. The V and J ends lost 3 bases and 7 bases, in that order; junction bases with no gene match: 2. The CDR3 length is 14 residues. CDR1 is MNHNS, CDR2 SASEGT, per germline. The assay was immunoSEQ multiplex PCR, and TCRdb's table has in-frame clones only and misses some. The data list several thousand clones, none observed once; around 4% falls to the top ten. V usage is TRBV6-1 and J usage is TRBJ1-6, with TRBD1 identical over 8 bases. Source: PBMCs, taken around 350 days after allogeneic stem cell transplant with posttransplant cyclophosphamide. The TCR originated in a male patient aged 50 to 60 who received an allogeneic stem cell transplant from a related donor and was CMV-positive. Some T cells may originate from the graft donor. CDR3 sequence: CASSETGENSPLHF. Written as DNA, the CDR3 is TGTGCCAGCAGTGAGACAGGGGAAAATTCACCCCTCCACTTT.